This T cell receptor (beta chain) was obtained from a study of T cell repertoires in cytomegalovirus infection. Study summary: The public TCR beta signatures pointed to both CMV infection and matching HLA type.

The sample holds a few counts of this clonotype. No antigen is known for it. The final CDR3 position lacks the conserved phenylalanine or tryptophan, pointing to a likely read error. The limits of the CDR3 on the DNA are not certain, so only TCRdb's listed CDR3 is given. Overall study findings and caveats: The response measured ex vivo was dominated by TCR beta clonotypes (HLA-C-restricted and CMV-specific). Summed frequency of shared TCR beta families picked out CMV carriers who also had the relevant HLA.

TCRdb passed the reads through MiXCR, listing each CDR3 protein once. Seen here are approximately 140,000 distinct CDR3 sequences, 7.5% to 9% observed once, and the top ten hold around a tenth. With termini counted, the CDR3 has 8 amino acids. Input material: PBMCs. This sequence joins TRBV23-1 and TRBJ2-7. TRBV23-1 qualifies as an ORF whose function is uncertain. The sequence was obtained from a human donor in good health (CMV status not recorded). Some clones in this sample may be carry-over from other donors' samples. CDR3 residues: CASSQPLI.